This T cell receptor (beta chain) was observed in a study of T cell responses to AZD1222 COVID-19 vaccine. Losses at the gene ends were 0 bases for V and 0 bases for J; bases not matched to a gene: 5. Per the germline V gene, CDR1 is LGHNA and CDR2 is YNFKEQ. The CDR3 totals 18 residues. The table came from immunoSEQ multiplex PCR; TCRdb's copy has only in-frame clones and leaves some out. The sample has 150,000 to 200,000 clones, about nine tenths seen once. The chain links TRBV4-2 to TRBJ2-2, with 9 positions matching TRBD2. The source material was peripheral blood, sampled on day 0 of AZD1222 vaccination. This receptor was obtained from an adult in good health. The CDR3 spells CASSQEFLAGTNTGELFF. DNA of the CDR3: TGTGCCAGCAGCCAAGAGTTCCTAGCGGGAACGAACACCGGGGAGCTGTTTTTT.